The 28 T cell receptor beta chains presented below share a single source sample, sequenced in a study of blood T cells in healthy people across ages. Then a second PCR, running roughly 7 to 12 cycles, was carried out with a sample-barcoded 5' primer and a J-beta primer mix. TCRdb reprocessed the 5' RACE reads via MiXCR and lists one record per CDR3 protein. Of around 780,000 distinct CDR3 sequences in the sample, roughly 25% were seen once. In addition, the sample was reused for a study of T cells of mothers and their children.

Sequencing input: blood. The source of these receptors is a boy aged 5 to 17 in good health.

The V gene is TRBV28, the J gene TRBJ2-5, with 11 bases aligning to TRBD2. V lost 2 bases and J lost 5; bases outside the gene matches: 10. In germline, CDR1 is MDHEN, CDR2 SYDVKM. The length of the CDR3 is 17 residues. CDR3 in amino acids: CASSLRGLAAWRETQYF. In nucleotides, the CDR3 is TGTGCCAGCAGTTTAAGGGGACTAGCGGCTTGGCGGGAGACCCAGTACTTC.

J is TRBJ2-4 and V is TRBV10-2; D assignment may be TRBD1 or TRBD2 (6 bases each). Trimming cost V 5 bases and J 0 bases, with 14 bases left between them. The CDR3 extends over 16 amino acids. Looked up from germline, CDR1 is WSHSY and CDR2 is SAAADI. Here the CDR3 reads CASSTARGLAKNIQYF. For the CDR3, the DNA is TGCGCCAGCAGTACGGCCAGGGGACTAGCCAAAAACATTCAGTACTTC.

This clonotype was recorded a few times. The chain has TRBV10-3 and TRBJ2-7, with TRBD1 matching over 8 bases. CDR1 ENHRY and CDR2 SYGVKD come from the germline V gene. The length of the CDR3 is 15 residues. After removal of 3 bases from V and 2 bases from J, the junction contained 6 bases not matched to a gene. The CDR3 DNA reads as TGTGCCATCAGTGACCCCGGGACAGGTACCTACGAGCAGTACTTC. As protein: CAISDPGTGTYEQYF.

The J gene is TRBJ2-2, the V gene TRBV29-1; TRBD1 matches 7 bases. V shed 3 bases, J shed 6 bases, and the junction held 10 bases outside the gene matches. The CDR3 has 15 amino acids. CDR1 and CDR2 (germline): SQVTM, ANQGSEA. The CDR3 loop is CSVEGQTRWAGELFF. CDR3 coding DNA: TGCAGCGTTGAGGGACAGACCCGATGGGCCGGGGAGCTGTTTTTT.

This clonotype was detected a few times. The rearrangement uses TRBV4-1 and TRBJ1-2, with D possibly TRBD1 on 6 matching bases. The CDR3 length is 17 residues. V lost 4 bases and J lost 0, with 18 bases in between. Germline V gene sequence: CDR1 MGHRA, CDR2 YSYEKL. The DNA of the CDR3 is TGCGCCAGCAGCCGCTCACAGGGCCGCCTTACTAACTATGGCTACACCTTC. Protein sequence: CASSRSQGRLTNYGYTF.

The V gene is TRBV5-1, the J gene TRBJ1-6; 7 bases are shared with TRBD1. CDR3 size: 17 residues. Germline V gives CDR1 SGHRS, CDR2 YFSETQ. Trimming at V came to 4 bases and at J to 8 bases, leaving 15 bases not matched to a gene. The CDR3 bases are TGCGCCAGCAGCCTCAGTCCCAGGACAGGTTCGGATTCACCCCTCCACTTT. Residues: CASSLSPRTGSDSPLHF.

This clonotype was seen more than once but under ten times. CDR3 DNA sequence: TGTGCCAGCAGTTTTCGGAAAACAGATACGCAGTATTTT. Its protein product is CASSFRKTDTQYF. The chain couples TRBV6-2 or TRBV6-3 to TRBJ2-3; no definite D call. The CDR3 has 13 residues. Trimming removed 4 bases at V and 3 bases at J, with 8 bases between. The germline gives CDR1 MNHEY, CDR2 SVGEGT.

This clonotype was seen more than once but under ten times. The chain joins TRBV4-1 to TRBJ2-1, with D maybe TRBD2 (7 bases). CDR1 and CDR2 from the germline V gene are MGHRA and YSYEKL. The CDR3 contains 15 residues. The V and J ends lost 1 base and 6 bases respectively, with 13 bases between them. CDR3 DNA: TGCGCCAGCAGCCAAGGTTGGGGGGGGGCCAATGAGCAGTTCTTC. Amino acids: CASSQGWGGANEQFF.

This clonotype was observed a few times. The V call is TRBV12-5, the J call TRBJ2-1; possible D gene TRBD2, 5 bases. The CDR3 is made up of 14 amino acids. In germline, CDR1 is LGHNT, CDR2 FRNRAP. V dropped 1 base and J dropped 7 bases, with 11 bases sitting between them. The CDR3 spells CASGLAPTGNEQFF. The CDR3, as DNA: TGTGCTAGTGGTTTGGCCCCAACGGGGAATGAGCAGTTCTTC. Using reference TRBV12-5 and TRBJ2-1 for the parts outside the CDR3, the full variable domain is DARVTQTPRHKVTEMGQEVTMRCQPILGHNTVFWYRQTMMQGLELLAYFRNRAPLDDSGMPKDRFSAEMPDATLATLKIQPSEPRDSAVYFCASGLAPTGNEQFFGPGTRLTVL.

This clonotype was detected many times. V and J are TRBV12-3 or TRBV12-4 and TRBJ2-5, with D perhaps matching TRBD2 (5 bases). Trimming cost V 5 bases and J 5 bases, with 15 bases left between them. The CDR3 totals 14 residues. The CDR3 region is CASSLTGYGETQYF. CDR3 nucleotide sequence: TGTGCCAGCAGTCTGACGGGATACGGGGAGACCCAGTACTTC.

This clonotype showed up just a few times. The chain recombines TRBV12-3 or TRBV12-4 with TRBJ1-2; possibly TRBD1 for D (6 bases). CDR3 length: 14 amino acids. Trimming took 2 bases from V and 4 from J, leaving 11 bases between them. The CDR3 DNA is TGTGCCAGCAGTTTAAACAGGGCGAGCTATGGCTACACCTTC. Its protein product is CASSLNRASYGYTF.

This clonotype was seen at least ten times. V gene TRBV20-1 combines with J gene TRBJ1-2; D is ambiguous. The CDR3 has 13 residues. The V and J ends lost 3 bases and 6 bases respectively, with 14 bases between them. In germline, CDR1 is DFQATT, CDR2 SNEGSKA (reference sequence). The CDR3 here is CSARDLGRDGYTF. As DNA, the CDR3 is TGCAGTGCTAGGGACTTGGGCCGTGATGGCTACACCTTC.

The J gene is TRBJ2-3, the V gene TRBV10-3; 9 bases are shared with TRBD1. V gave up 6 bases and J gave up 2 bases; unmatched junction bases: 6. Germline loops: CDR1 ENHRY, CDR2 SYGVKD. This CDR3 contains 15 residues. The CDR3 sequence is CAIRGQGGDTDTQYF. The CDR3 DNA is TGTGCCATCAGGGGACAGGGTGGGGACACAGATACGCAGTATTTT.

This clonotype was observed a few times. V gene TRBV29-1 combines with J gene TRBJ2-4; 7 bases align to TRBD1. Germline V gene lookup returns CDR1 SQVTM and CDR2 ANQGSEA. With V trimmed by 0 bases and J by 12 bases, 11 bases remained unmatched. CDR3 length equals 14 residues. The CDR3 is CSVEDLFQGEYQYF. The CDR3 DNA reads TGCAGCGTTGAAGATCTTTTCCAGGGGGAATATCAGTACTTC.

In this sample, this clonotype turned up a few times. CDR3 DNA: TGCAGCGTTGAAGAATACCTTAACTATGGCTACACCTTC. It yields the protein CSVEEYLNYGYTF. This chain joins TRBV29-1 and TRBJ1-2; D is unresolved. Germline V gene lookup returns CDR1 SQVTM and CDR2 ANQGSEA. CDR3 size: 13 residues. Trimming cost V 0 bases and J 1 base, with 6 bases left between them.

This clonotype was picked up a small number of times. The chain carries TRBV5-1 and TRBJ2-3, with TRBD2 identical over 12 bases. V shed 4 bases, J shed 6 bases, and the junction held 12 bases outside the gene matches. The CDR3 covers 17 residues. Germline values: CDR1 SGHRS, CDR2 YFSETQ. CDR3 protein: CASSAKRRTSGEDTQYF. The CDR3 nucleotides read TGCGCCAGCAGCGCGAAGAGACGGACTAGCGGGGAGGATACGCAGTATTTT. Using reference TRBV5-1 and TRBJ2-3 for the parts outside the CDR3, the full variable domain is KAGVTQTPRYLIKTRGQQVTLSCSPISGHRSVSWYQQTPGQGLQFLFEYFSETQRNKGNFPGRFSGRQFSNSRSEMNVSTLELGDSALYLCASSAKRRTSGEDTQYFGPGTRLTVL.

In its sample, this clonotype was seen a few times. This rearrangement joins TRBV28 to TRBJ2-5; 9 nucleotides match TRBD1. The CDR3 has 14 residues. CDR1 is MDHEN and CDR2 is SYDVKM in the germline V gene. The V and J ends lost 4 bases and 4 bases, in that order; junction bases with no gene match: 4. The CDR3 region has the DNA TGTGCCAGCAGTTCCGGACAGGGGACAGAGACCCAGTACTTC. Translation gives CASSSGQGTETQYF.

This clonotype has more than one count but fewer than ten. The chain carries TRBV5-1 and TRBJ1-4; 8 nucleotides agree with TRBD1. The J segment lost 4 bases and the V segment lost 7 bases, leaving 9 bases of the junction unmatched. Per germline, CDR1 SGHRS and CDR2 YFSETQ. The CDR3 length is 15 residues. CDR3 bases: TGCGCCAGCGGTCATACAGGGGGGAATAATGAAAAACTGTTTTTT. Amino acid sequence: CASGHTGGNNEKLFF.

The rearrangement links TRBV13 to TRBJ2-5, with TRBD1 identical over 9 bases. With the DNA end fitting TRBJ2-1 better, the J assignment may be wrong. Germline CDR1 PRHDT, CDR2 FYEKMQ (reference sequence). This CDR3 has 15 residues. CDR3 sequence reads: CASSETGGLYNEQFF. CDR3 coding DNA: TGTGCCAGCAGCGAAACAGGGGGCCTCTACAATGAGCAGTTCTTC.

The chain links TRBV7-9 to TRBJ1-4, with D possibly matching TRBD1 (6 bases). CDR1 and CDR2 (germline): SEHNR, FQNEAQ (reference sequence). The V end lost 5 bases, the J end lost 2 bases, and 12 bases lay between the germline ends. CDR3 length: 15 amino acids. The DNA of the CDR3 is TGTGCCAGCAGCCGAAATACAGGGACTAATGAAAAACTGTTTTTT. Amino acid sequence: CASSRNTGTNEKLFF.

A few counts support this clonotype. V gene TRBV3-1 combines with J gene TRBJ2-1, with 8 bases matching TRBD1. This CDR3 has 14 residues. Trimming at V came to 3 bases and at J to 8 bases, leaving 6 bases not matched to a gene. Looked up from germline, CDR1 is LGHDT and CDR2 is YNNKEL (reference sequence). The CDR3 DNA sequence: TGTGCCAGCAGCCACGAGACAGGGGTTGATGAGCAGTTCTTC. It is translated as CASSHETGVDEQFF.

The table lists this clonotype with a few counts. This rearrangement joins TRBV12-5 to TRBJ1-6; TRBD1 matches at 8 bases. CDR1 and CDR2 from the germline V gene are LGHNT and FRNRAP. The CDR3 sequence is 17 residues long. With V trimmed by 4 bases and J by 10 bases, 15 bases remained unmatched. The CDR3 here is CASGSTAVAGGHSPLHF. The CDR3 DNA reads TGTGCTAGTGGTTCGACCGCAGTCGCAGGGGGCCACTCACCCCTCCACTTT.

CDR3 sequence (DNA): TGTGCCAGCAGCTTAGATGGTCAGGGATGGACTGAAGCTTTCTTT. Translating gives CASSLDGQGWTEAFF. V gene TRBV7-9 combines with J gene TRBJ1-1; D might be TRBD1 (5 bases). Trimming removed 1 base at V and 5 bases at J, with 14 bases between. Germline assignment: CDR1 SEHNR and CDR2 FQNEAQ (reference sequence). The CDR3 length is 15 residues.

The chain carries TRBV29-1 and TRBJ2-3; 8 bases are shared with TRBD2. Trimming took 2 bases from V and 5 from J; bases not matched to a gene: 6. Germline loops: CDR1 SQVTM, CDR2 ANQGSEA. The CDR3 has 14 residues. DNA of the CDR3: TGCAGCGTTGAACCGGGGGGGCGCAGAGATACGCAGTATTTT. Translating gives CSVEPGGRRDTQYF.

This clonotype has only a few counts. The genes are TRBV20-1 and TRBJ1-2; D possibly corresponds to TRBD1 (6 bases). CDR3 size: 15 residues. Trimming pared 6 bases from V and 0 bases from J, leaving 17 bases between. The germline V gene encodes CDR1 DFQATT and CDR2 SNEGSKA (reference sequence). The CDR3: CSATLEGVPNYGYTF. CDR3 in DNA: TGCAGTGCAACATTGGAGGGGGTCCCTAACTATGGCTACACCTTC.

This clonotype has a handful of counts. The chain joins TRBV12-3 or TRBV12-4 to TRBJ1-2; 10 bases agree with TRBD1. The V segment lost 5 bases and the J segment 8 bases; nucleotides outside the gene matches: 14. This CDR3 spans 16 amino acids. CDR3 nucleotides: TGTGCCAGCAGTCCCGCGGGGGGACAGGGGATGGGAGGCTACACCTTC. It translates to CASSPAGGQGMGGYTF.

The chain carries TRBV4-1 and TRBJ2-5; 9 bases map to TRBD2. Judging by the DNA end, TRBJ2-1 fits better; the J call may be wrong. CDR1 and CDR2 (germline): MGHRA, YSYEKL. The CDR3 covers 16 residues. The CDR3 sequence: CASSLIPGLAANEQFF. CDR3 in DNA: TGCGCCAGCAGCCTAATTCCGGGACTAGCAGCCAATGAGCAGTTCTTC.

This clonotype appeared a few times. This chain uses TRBV7-2 with TRBJ1-2; TRBD1 aligns across 9 bases. Germline V CDR1 and CDR2: SGHTA, FQGNSA. The CDR3 consists of 14 residues. Losses at the gene ends were 5 bases for V and 7 bases for J; bases not matched to a gene: 8. The CDR3: CASSPQGAQVGYTF. The CDR3 bases are TGTGCCAGCAGCCCACAGGGGGCGCAGGTTGGCTACACCTTC.